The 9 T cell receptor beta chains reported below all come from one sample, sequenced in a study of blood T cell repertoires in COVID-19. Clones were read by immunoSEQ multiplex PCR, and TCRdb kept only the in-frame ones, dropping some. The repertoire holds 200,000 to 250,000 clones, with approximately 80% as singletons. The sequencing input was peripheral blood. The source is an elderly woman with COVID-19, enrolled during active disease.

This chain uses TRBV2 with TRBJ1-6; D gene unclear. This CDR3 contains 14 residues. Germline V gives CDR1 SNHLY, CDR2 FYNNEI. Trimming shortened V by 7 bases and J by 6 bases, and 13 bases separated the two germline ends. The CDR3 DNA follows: TGTGCCAGCACCGCCATAGAGGGTAATTCACCCCTCCACTTT. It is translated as CASTAIEGNSPLHF.

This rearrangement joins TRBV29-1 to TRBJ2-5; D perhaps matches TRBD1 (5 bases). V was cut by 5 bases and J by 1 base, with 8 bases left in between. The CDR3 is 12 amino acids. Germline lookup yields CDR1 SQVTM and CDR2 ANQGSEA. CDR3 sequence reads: CSVWGGQETQYF. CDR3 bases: TGCAGCGTTTGGGGCGGCCAAGAGACCCAGTACTTC.

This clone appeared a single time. CDR3 DNA: TGTGCCAGCAGTTTGGGAGCGGGAGTAGCAGATACGCAGTATTTT. Translating it yields CASSLGAGVADTQYF. The chain couples TRBV6-2 or TRBV6-3 to TRBJ2-3; 8 bases map to TRBD2. There are 15 residues in the CDR3. CDR1 and CDR2 (germline): MNHEY, SVGEGT. The V segment lost 4 bases and the J segment 4 bases; nucleotides outside the gene matches: 7.

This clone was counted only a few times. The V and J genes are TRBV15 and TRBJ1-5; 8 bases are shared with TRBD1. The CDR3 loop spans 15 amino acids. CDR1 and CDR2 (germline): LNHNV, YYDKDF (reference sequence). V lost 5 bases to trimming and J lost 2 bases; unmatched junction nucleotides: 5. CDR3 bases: TGTGCCACCAGCCCCGGGACAGGCGGCAATCAGCCCCAGCATTTT. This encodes CATSPGTGGNQPQHF.

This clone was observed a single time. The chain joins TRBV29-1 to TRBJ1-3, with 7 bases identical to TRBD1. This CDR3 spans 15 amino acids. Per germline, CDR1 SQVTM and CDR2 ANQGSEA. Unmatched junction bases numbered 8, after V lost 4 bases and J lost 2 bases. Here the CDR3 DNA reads TGCAGCGTTGGGTCCTTACAGGGGCCTGGAAACACCATATATTTT. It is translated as CSVGSLQGPGNTIYF.

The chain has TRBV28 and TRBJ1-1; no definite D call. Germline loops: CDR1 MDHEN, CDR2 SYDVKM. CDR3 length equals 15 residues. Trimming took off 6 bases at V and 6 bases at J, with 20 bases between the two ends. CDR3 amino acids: CASSSSGVGWAEAFF. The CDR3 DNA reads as TGTGCCAGCAGCTCATCCGGGGTCGGGTGGGCTGAAGCTTTCTTT.

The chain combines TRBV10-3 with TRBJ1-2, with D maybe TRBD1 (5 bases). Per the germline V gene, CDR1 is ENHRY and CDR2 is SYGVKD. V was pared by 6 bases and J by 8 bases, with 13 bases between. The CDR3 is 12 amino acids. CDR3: CAISDSLGGYTF. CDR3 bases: TGTGCCATCAGCGACAGCCTAGGAGGCTACACCTTC.

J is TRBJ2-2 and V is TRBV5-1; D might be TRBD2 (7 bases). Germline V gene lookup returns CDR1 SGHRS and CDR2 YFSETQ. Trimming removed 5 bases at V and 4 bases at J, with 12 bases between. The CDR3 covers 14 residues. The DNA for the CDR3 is TGCGCCAGCAGTGGGGGGGCGGCCACCGGGGAGCTGTTTTTT. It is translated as CASSGGAATGELFF.

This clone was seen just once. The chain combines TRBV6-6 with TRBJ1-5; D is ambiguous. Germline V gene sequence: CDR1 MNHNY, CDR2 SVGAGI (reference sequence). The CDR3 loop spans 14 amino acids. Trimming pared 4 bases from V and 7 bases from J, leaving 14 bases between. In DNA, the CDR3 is TGTGCCAGCAGTTCTTCCGGGGAGGTCCAGCCCCAGCATTTT. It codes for CASSSSGEVQPQHF.